Following are 7 T cell receptor beta chains from one sample sequenced in a study of T cells in Graves' hyperthyroidism and ophthalmopathy. TCR beta CDR3 regions were amplified from RNA transcripts. HTBI primers were employed in a first-round RT-PCR of the TCR CDR3. One entry per CDR3 protein, called by TCRdb with MiXCR from the multiplex PCR reads. The sample includes around 690,000 distinct CDR3 sequences, less than 25% seen only once; the top ten take under 35%. Sequenced input: blood. The receptors originated from a man aged 25-45 years with Graves' ophthalmopathy.

The chain is built from TRBV3-1 and TRBJ2-4; D call uncertain. V was clipped by 3 bases and J by 1 base, with 10 bases between them. The CDR3 extends over 15 amino acids. CDR1 and CDR2 from the germline V gene are LGHDT and YNNKEL (reference sequence). CDR3 DNA: TGTGCCAGCAGCCATTCCGGCCTTGCCAAAAACATTCAGTACTTC. Translating it yields CASSHSGLAKNIQYF.

The chain is built from TRBV12-3 or TRBV12-4 and TRBJ1-5; 12 bases map to TRBD1. CDR3 size: 17 residues. Trimming removed 7 bases from V and 1 base from J; junction bases left unmatched: 8. CDR3 residues: CASTWGDRGLSNQPQHF. DNA of the CDR3: TGTGCCAGCACCTGGGGGGACAGGGGGCTGAGCAATCAGCCCCAGCATTTT.

The chain recombines TRBV24-1 with TRBJ2-1; TRBD2 is a possible D gene (5 bases). Trimming removed 4 bases at V and 8 bases at J, with 17 bases between. CDR1 is KGHDR, CDR2 SFDVKD, per germline. The CDR3 loop spans 15 amino acids. CDR3 coding DNA: TGTGCCACCAGTGACCCGACTATTCGTGGGGATGAGCAGTTCTTC. Amino acids: CATSDPTIRGDEQFF.

The chain is built from TRBV10-3 and TRBJ1-2; D is ambiguous. Germline CDR1 reads ENHRY; CDR2 reads SYGVKD. V shed 2 bases and J shed 4 bases, with 8 bases lying between them. This CDR3 comprises 13 residues. In nucleotides, the CDR3 is TGTGCCATCAGTGAGACAGATGGCTATGGCTACACCTTC. Its protein is CAISETDGYGYTF.

This clonotype was seen a few times. The rearrangement links TRBV6-2 or TRBV6-3 to TRBJ2-2; D gene unclear. V was pared by 0 bases and J by 5 bases, with 7 bases between. CDR1 MNHEY and CDR2 SVGEGT come from the germline V gene. The CDR3 is 14 amino acids. CDR3 coding DNA: TGTGCCAGCAGTTACTCGACCGGGACCGGGGAGCTGTTTTTT. This translates into CASSYSTGTGELFF.

The table lists this clonotype with a few counts. V is TRBV4-1 and J is TRBJ2-1; tentatively, D is TRBD1 (5 bases). Germline V CDR1 and CDR2: MGHRA, YSYEKL. Trimming pared 4 bases from V and 7 bases from J, leaving 17 bases between. The CDR3 runs to 15 residues. The CDR3 spells CASSLLHQGFNEQFF. Here the CDR3 DNA reads TGCGCCAGCAGCCTGCTACATCAGGGATTTAATGAGCAGTTCTTC.

Many counts were recorded for this clonotype. The chain uses TRBV11-2 and TRBJ2-2; D is unclear. Deletions cut 3 bases from V and 3 bases from J, with 11 bases between. The length of the CDR3 is 15 residues. The germline V gene encodes CDR1 SGHAT and CDR2 FQNNGV. This CDR3 reads CASSFGLADTGELFF. CDR3 in DNA: TGTGCCAGCAGCTTTGGGCTGGCGGACACCGGGGAGCTGTTTTTT.